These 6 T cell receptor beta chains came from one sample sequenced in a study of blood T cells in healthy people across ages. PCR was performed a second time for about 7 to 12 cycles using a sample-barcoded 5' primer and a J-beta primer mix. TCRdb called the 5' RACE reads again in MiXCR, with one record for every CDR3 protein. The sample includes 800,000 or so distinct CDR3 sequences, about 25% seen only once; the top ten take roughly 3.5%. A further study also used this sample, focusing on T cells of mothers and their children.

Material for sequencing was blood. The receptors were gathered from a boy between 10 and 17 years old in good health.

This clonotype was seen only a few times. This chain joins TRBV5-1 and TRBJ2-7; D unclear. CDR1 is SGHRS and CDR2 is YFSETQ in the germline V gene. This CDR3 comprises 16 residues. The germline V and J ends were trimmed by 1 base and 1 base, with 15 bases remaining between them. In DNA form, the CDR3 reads TGCGCCAGCAGCTTGTGGTTTGGCGGCACATCCTACGAGCAGTACTTC. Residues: CASSLWFGGTSYEQYF.

Here the CDR3 reads CASSADSWATDTQYF. The CDR3 DNA reads TGTGCCAGCAGTGCGGACTCCTGGGCGACAGATACGCAGTATTTT. The rearrangement links TRBV12-3 or TRBV12-4 to TRBJ2-3; a weak D match, TRBD2 (5 bases). V was trimmed by 5 bases and J by 3 bases, leaving 15 bases between them. The CDR3 contains 15 residues.

The CDR3 DNA is TGCAGTGCTAGAGTTGGCGGGAGGTCCTACGAGCAGTACTTC. It specifies CSARVGGRSYEQYF. The chain is built from TRBV20-1 and TRBJ2-7; TRBD2 matches 8 bases. Unmatched junction bases numbered 3, after V lost 1 base and J lost 1 base. The length of the CDR3 is 14 residues. The germline V gene has CDR1 DFQATT and CDR2 SNEGSKA (reference sequence).

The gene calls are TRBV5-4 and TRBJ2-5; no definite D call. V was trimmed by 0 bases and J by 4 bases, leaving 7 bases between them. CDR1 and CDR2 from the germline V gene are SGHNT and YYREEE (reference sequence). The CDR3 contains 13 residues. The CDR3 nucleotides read TGTGCCAGCAGCTTGGACATAAGAGAGACCCAGTACTTC. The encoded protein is CASSLDIRETQYF.

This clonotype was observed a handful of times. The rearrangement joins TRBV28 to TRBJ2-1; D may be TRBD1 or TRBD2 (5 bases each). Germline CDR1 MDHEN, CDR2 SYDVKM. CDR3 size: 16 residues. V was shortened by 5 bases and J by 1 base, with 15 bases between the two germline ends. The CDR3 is CASSTRDAASYNEQFF. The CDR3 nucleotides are TGTGCCAGCAGTACGAGGGACGCGGCATCCTACAATGAGCAGTTCTTC.

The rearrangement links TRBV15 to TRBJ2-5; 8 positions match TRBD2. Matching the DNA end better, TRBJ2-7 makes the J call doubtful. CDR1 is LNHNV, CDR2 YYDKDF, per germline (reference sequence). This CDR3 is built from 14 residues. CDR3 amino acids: CATSSDGLAYEQYF. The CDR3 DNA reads TGTGCCACCAGTAGCGACGGACTAGCTTACGAGCAGTACTTC.